These 8 T cell receptor beta chains share one sample of origin, sequenced in a study of beta chain features in type 1 diabetes. Isolated RNA was reverse transcribed in full, so expressed TCRB transcripts were sequenced. Sequencing used immunoSEQ multiplex PCR; TCRdb keeps in-frame clones, though not all of them. The sample carries hundreds of thousands of clones, approximately 10% recorded once. The sample was naive CD4+ T cells from blood. These receptors were taken from a woman between 18 and 29 years old in good health.

This clone turned up a few times. V gene TRBV4-3 combines with J gene TRBJ2-3, with a tentative D call TRBD1 (6 bases). CDR3 length: 16 residues. V was cut by 5 bases and J by 0 bases, with 15 bases left in between. Germline CDR1 LGHNA, CDR2 YSLEER. CDR3 sequence (DNA): TGCGCCAGCAGCGCTCGGACAGTCTCTAGCACAGATACGCAGTATTTT. This codes for CASSARTVSSTDTQYF.

The chain employs TRBV5-6 and TRBJ2-4; a weak D match, TRBD2 (6 bases). V lost 1 base and J lost 4, with 9 bases in between. The CDR3 totals 14 residues. The germline gives CDR1 SGHDT, CDR2 YYEEEE. CDR3 amino acids: CASSLRGLKNIQYF. CDR3 sequence (DNA): TGTGCCAGCAGCTTGAGGGGACTGAAAAACATTCAGTACTTC.

The chain employs TRBV29-1 and TRBJ2-7; 7 bases match TRBD1. There are 14 residues in the CDR3. Per germline, CDR1 SQVTM and CDR2 ANQGSEA. The junction had 13 bases not matched to a gene; V was cut back by 5 bases and J by 6 bases. The CDR3 DNA reads as TGCAGCGTTAACTCCGGGACAGAGTTCGGCGAGCAGTACTTC. Protein product: CSVNSGTEFGEQYF.

This chain uses TRBV19 with TRBJ2-7, with unresolved D. This CDR3 comprises 11 residues. Trimming shortened V by 7 bases and J by 3 bases, and 7 bases separated the two germline ends. Germline V lookup: CDR1 LNHDA, CDR2 SQIVND (reference sequence). The CDR3 coding sequence is TGTGCCAGTAAAAAAAACTACGAGCAGTACTTC. Translating it yields CASKKNYEQYF.

This clone was observed a handful of times. DNA of the CDR3: TGTGCCAGCAGCCCCCACGCCAGCTCAGATACGCAGTATTTT. Translating gives CASSPHASSDTQYF. V is TRBV7-9 and J is TRBJ2-3; D is ambiguous. The CDR3 loop spans 14 amino acids. Looked up from germline, CDR1 is SEHNR and CDR2 is FQNEAQ (reference sequence). V shed 5 bases and J shed 4 bases, with 13 bases lying between them.

The table lists this clone with a few counts. V and J are TRBV4-2 and TRBJ2-3; TRBD2 aligns across 10 bases. The CDR3 spans 15 residues. V lost 0 bases to trimming and J lost 5 bases; unmatched junction nucleotides: 2. Germline lookup yields CDR1 LGHNA and CDR2 YNFKEQ. The CDR3 nucleotides are TGTGCCAGCAGCCAAGATAGCGGGGGGTTAGATACGCAGTATTTT. Its translation is CASSQDSGGLDTQYF.

CDR3 bases: TGCAGTGCCTCTCCGGGGGCGACCCAGTACTTC. This encodes CSASPGATQYF. The chain has TRBV20-1 and TRBJ2-5; D is perhaps TRBD1 or TRBD2 (6 bases each). V lost 6 bases and J lost 7, with 12 bases in between. The CDR3 length is 11 residues. In germline, CDR1 is DFQATT, CDR2 SNEGSKA (reference sequence).

This chain uses TRBV19 with TRBJ2-3; D remains ambiguous. This CDR3 is built from 12 residues. V was shortened by 5 bases and J by 4 bases, with 7 bases between the two germline ends. Per the germline V gene, CDR1 is LNHDA and CDR2 is SQIVND (reference sequence). CDR3 in amino acids: CASSFSADTQYF. The DNA of the CDR3 is TGTGCCAGTAGTTTTAGTGCAGATACGCAGTATTTT.